This T cell receptor beta chain was observed in a study of T-cell memory formation after mild COVID-19 (dated by TCRdb to 2020 to 2023). Regarding the research as a whole: TCR sequence clusters from the two donors were found to be largely donor specific. Two young, previously healthy adult volunteers made up the cohort, one male and one female. T-cell clones expanding and contracting after mild COVID-19 in a couple of donors were tracked by longitudinal TCRalpha and TCRbeta repertoire sequencing.

General conclusions and limits of the study: The study included only two mild cases, and larger cohorts that include severe cases with pre-infection samples were judged to be necessary. Contracting CD4+ clones were found mainly in CM and EM memory subsets, while CD8+ clones were enriched in EMRA. Clones contracting from day 15 to 85 had balanced CD4/CD8 phenotypes, while a second wave expanding from day 15 to 37 was biased towards CD4+. Whether the second-wave clones peaking on day 37 were SARS-CoV-2 specific was not confirmed. Some responding clones were detected in pre-infection memory, which suggested that pre-existing cross-reactive memory T cells had joined the SARS-CoV-2 response.

The germline V gene supplies CDR1 SGHAT and CDR2 FQNNGV. The CDR3 starts with the cysteine, ends with the phenylalanine, and has 14 residues. The entry retains the CDR3 DNA only, 42 bases that are in frame from base 1. Cut back by 2 bases and 2 bases, the V and J ends lie 8 bases apart. Of note for this clonotype: No cognate antigen has been identified for it. No per-base quality is available; no much larger clone lies one base away.

Sequencing took place on an Illumina NovaSeq 6000. cDNA libraries for TCRalpha and TCRbeta were prepared by 5'RACE using constant-segment primers, with sample barcodes and unique molecular identifiers added. RNA was extracted from every sample with Trizol reagent. Library amplification was performed in two PCR steps, and a second sample barcode and Illumina TruSeq adapters were introduced in the second step. The libraries were sequenced on an Illumina NovaSeq using 2 x 150 bp paired-end reads. In the original analysis: The reads were demultiplexed and collapsed into UMI-guided consensus sequences using migec v1.2.7. Using mixcr v2.1.11, UMI consensuses were aligned to TRA and TRB V and J templates and then assembled into clonotypes. A clonotype was counted as expanded or contracted only if both edgeR and NoisET called the change significant, with noise models trained on biological replicates. For edgeR calls, a false discovery rate-adjusted p below 0.01 and a log2 fold-change threshold of 1 were applied. As an exploratory analysis of dynamics, PCA with hierarchical clustering was applied to max-normalized trajectories of the 1000 most abundant clonotypes. Separately sequenced CD4+ and CD8+ repertoires were used to assign the CD4 or CD8 phenotype of responding clones. TCRdb trimmed public reads at Q25 via fastp, called clones via MiXCR and kept in-frame beta chains. All rows with the same CDR3 protein become a single entry with the most common DNA and genes. It is TCRdb's table, rather than the study itself, that gives the V and J calls and clone size. For this sample the table gives 15,000 or so distinct CDR3 sequences, of which around 25% were detected only once. The biggest ten clones account for more than 55% of the sample.

Ficoll-Paque density gradient centrifugation was the method used to isolate PBMCs. Sequencing input: PBMCs or a T cell subset sorted from them (not recorded which). This TCR was recovered from a man younger than 35 who had mild COVID-19 (a few samples of this study predate the infection). The sample titles of this study are shuffled in the database, so cell type and time point are left out; the donor was told from shared clones. The rearrangement joined TRBV11-2 to TRBJ2-3, with the D gene too uncertain to name. The DNA reads as follows: TGTGCCAGCAGCTTAAGACCCACCACAGATACGCAGTATTTT. Translated, this is CASSLRPTTDTQYF.